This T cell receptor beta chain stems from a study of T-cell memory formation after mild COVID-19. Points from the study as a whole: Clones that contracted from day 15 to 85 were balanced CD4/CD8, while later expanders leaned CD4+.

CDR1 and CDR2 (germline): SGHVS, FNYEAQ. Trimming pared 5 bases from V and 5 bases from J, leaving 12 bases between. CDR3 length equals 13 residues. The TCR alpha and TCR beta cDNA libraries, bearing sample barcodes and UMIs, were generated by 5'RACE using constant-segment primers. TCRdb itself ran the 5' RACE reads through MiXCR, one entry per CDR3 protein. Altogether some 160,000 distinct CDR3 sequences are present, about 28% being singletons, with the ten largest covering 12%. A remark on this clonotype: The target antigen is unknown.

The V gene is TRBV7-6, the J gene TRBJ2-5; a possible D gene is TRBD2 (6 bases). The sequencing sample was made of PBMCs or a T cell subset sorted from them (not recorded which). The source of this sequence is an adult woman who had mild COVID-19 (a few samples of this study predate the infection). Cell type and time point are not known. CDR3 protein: CASSPTSWETQYF. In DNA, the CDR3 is TGTGCCAGCAGCCCGACTAGTTGGGAGACCCAGTACTTC.